This section outlines one T cell receptor (beta chain) sequence together with its context. Its specificity is not known. PCR primers comprised 60 Vbeta and 13 Jbeta primers. In the authors' methods: In a later analysis, 80 million to 100 million unique TCR beta chains included roughly 11 million shared by two or more donors. Measured with immunoSEQ multiplex PCR; TCRdb has only the in-frame clones, and not every one. V, J and clone size are those of that table, while D and trimming were read from the DNA. The table lists under 110,000 clones, roughly 80% of them singletons, with about 2.5% in the top ten. This CDR3 contains 14 residues. V was pared by 6 bases and J by 2 bases, with 6 bases of the junction left unmatched. Germline CDR1 and CDR2: MRHNA and SNTAGT. This sample stems from a study of cytomegalovirus exposure and HLA in healthy donors. Study outcomes and limitations: In an earlier analysis, productive rearrangement rates for most beta V segments clustered near 87% or 30%. One later analysis reportedly identified an Asian-associated ancestry cluster that showed fewer N-insertions than the approximately 710-donor mean. In a later analysis, the majority of CMV-associated beta chains seemingly showed HLA restriction.

The genes are TRBV6-4 and TRBJ2-5; TRBD2 agrees at 7 bases. The sequence came from a man aged 35 to 55 in good health and CMV-seronegative. Source material: PBMCs. CDR3 coding DNA: TGTGCCAGCAGCCCTAACGGGGGGCAAGAGACCCAGTACTTC. This translates into CASSPNGGQETQYF.